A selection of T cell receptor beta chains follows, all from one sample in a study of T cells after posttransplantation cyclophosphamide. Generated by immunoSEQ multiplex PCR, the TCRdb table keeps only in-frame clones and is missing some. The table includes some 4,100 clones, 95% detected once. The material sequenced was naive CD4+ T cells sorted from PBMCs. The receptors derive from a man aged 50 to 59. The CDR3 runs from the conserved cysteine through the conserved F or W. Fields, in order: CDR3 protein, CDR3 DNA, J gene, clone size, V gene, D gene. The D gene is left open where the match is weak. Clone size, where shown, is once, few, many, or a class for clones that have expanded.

CDR3 protein: CATKVSGGRSTDTQYF
CDR3 DNA: TGTGCCACCAAGGTCAGCGGGGGGCGGTCGACAGATACGCAGTATTTT
J gene: TRBJ2-3
clone size: NA
V gene: TRBV10-3
D gene: TRBD2

CDR3 protein: CASSELGRTRQETQYF
CDR3 DNA: TGTGCCAGCAGTGAATTAGGCAGGACACGGCAAGAGACCCAGTACTTC
J gene: TRBJ2-5
clone size: NA
V gene: TRBV25-1
D gene: NA

CDR3 protein: CASSVGATGELFF
CDR3 DNA: TGTGCCAGCAGCGTAGGGGCCACCGGGGAGCTGTTTTTT
J gene: TRBJ2-2
clone size: NA
V gene: TRBV9
D gene: NA

CDR3 protein: CASSWGLANEQFF
CDR3 DNA: TGCGCCAGCAGCTGGGGACTAGCCAATGAGCAGTTCTTC
J gene: TRBJ2-1
clone size: once
V gene: TRBV5-1
D gene: TRBD2

CDR3 protein: CASSPLSGTSVPNSPLHF
CDR3 DNA: TGTGCCAGCTCACCACTATCGGGGACTAGTGTTCCTAATTCACCCCTCCACTTT
J gene: TRBJ1-6
clone size: NA
V gene: TRBV18
D gene: NA

CDR3 protein: CASSLGQIADTQYF
CDR3 DNA: TGCGCCAGCAGCTTGGGGCAAATCGCAGATACGCAGTATTTT
J gene: TRBJ2-3
clone size: NA
V gene: TRBV5-1
D gene: NA

CDR3 protein: CASSEGTGTYNEQFF
CDR3 DNA: TGCGCCAGCAGTGAAGGGACAGGGACCTACAATGAGCAGTTCTTC
J gene: TRBJ2-1
clone size: NA
V gene: TRBV10-1
D gene: TRBD1

CDR3 protein: CASIRGLAGVYEQYF
CDR3 DNA: TGTGCCAGCATAAGGGGACTAGCGGGAGTTTACGAGCAGTACTTC
J gene: TRBJ2-7
clone size: few
V gene: TRBV2
D gene: TRBD2

CDR3 protein: CASSVESSGAGRQYF
CDR3 DNA: TGTGCCAGCAGCGTAGAAAGTAGTGGCGCGGGACGGCAGTACTTC
J gene: TRBJ2-7
clone size: NA
V gene: TRBV9
D gene: NA

CDR3 protein: CASSPLGTSGETQYF
CDR3 DNA: TGTGCCAGCAGCCCACTGGGGACTAGCGGGGAGACCCAGTACTTC
J gene: TRBJ2-5
clone size: NA
V gene: TRBV5-4
D gene: TRBD2

CDR3 protein: CASSSGQGSSPAFF
CDR3 DNA: TGTGCCAGCAGCTCAGGACAGGGGTCGTCTCCAGCTTTCTTT
J gene: TRBJ1-1
clone size: NA
V gene: TRBV28
D gene: TRBD1

CDR3 protein: CASRRTVGTYEQYF
CDR3 DNA: TGTGCCAGCCGTAGGACAGTTGGTACCTACGAGCAGTACTTC
J gene: TRBJ2-7
clone size: NA
V gene: TRBV6-6
D gene: NA

CDR3 protein: CAWSYPGGRNTIYF
CDR3 DNA: TGTGCCTGGAGCTACCCCGGGGGGAGAAACACCATATATTTT
J gene: TRBJ1-3
clone size: NA
V gene: TRBV30
D gene: NA

CDR3 protein: CASRRARTYEQYF
CDR3 DNA: TGTGCCAGCAGGAGAGCTAGAACTTACGAGCAGTACTTC
J gene: TRBJ2-7
clone size: NA
V gene: TRBV27
D gene: NA

CDR3 protein: CASSTGEGGWSEQFF
CDR3 DNA: TGTGCCAGCAGCACGGGGGAAGGGGGCTGGAGTGAGCAGTTCTTC
J gene: TRBJ2-1
clone size: NA
V gene: TRBV5-4
D gene: NA

CDR3 protein: CASSILGGMNTEAFF
CDR3 DNA: TGTGCCAGTAGTATTCTGGGAGGGATGAACACTGAAGCTTTCTTT
J gene: TRBJ1-1
clone size: NA
V gene: TRBV19
D gene: NA

CDR3 protein: CASSLLGGHPYNEQFF
CDR3 DNA: TGTGCCAGCAGCCTCCTTGGGGGACACCCTTACAATGAGCAGTTCTTC
J gene: TRBJ2-1
clone size: NA
V gene: TRBV7-6
D gene: NA

CDR3 protein: CASSPHGGRSNQPQHF
CDR3 DNA: TGTGCCAGCAGTCCCCACGGGGGGAGAAGCAATCAGCCCCAGCATTTT
J gene: TRBJ1-5
clone size: NA
V gene: TRBV27
D gene: NA

CDR3 protein: CASSFGGPLADTQYF
CDR3 DNA: TGCGCCAGCAGCTTCGGGGGGCCACTAGCAGATACGCAGTATTTT
J gene: TRBJ2-3
clone size: NA
V gene: TRBV5-1
D gene: NA

CDR3 protein: CASSELLDWEQFF
CDR3 DNA: TGTGCCAGCAGTGAACTACTCGACTGGGAGCAGTTCTTC
J gene: TRBJ2-1
clone size: NA
V gene: TRBV6-1
D gene: NA

CDR3 protein: CAWARGGTDTQYF
CDR3 DNA: TGTGCCTGGGCCAGGGGGGGCACAGATACGCAGTATTTT
J gene: TRBJ2-3
clone size: once
V gene: TRBV30
D gene: NA

CDR3 protein: CASSLIGGRSDTQYF
CDR3 DNA: TGTGCCAGCAGTTTAATCGGCGGGAGATCCGATACGCAGTATTTT
J gene: TRBJ2-3
clone size: NA
V gene: TRBV25-1
D gene: TRBD2

CDR3 protein: CASSLNRIRAGGDTQYF
CDR3 DNA: TGTGCCAGCAGTTTAAATAGGATCCGAGCTGGCGGCGATACGCAGTATTTT
J gene: TRBJ2-3
clone size: once
V gene: TRBV27
D gene: NA

CDR3 protein: CASSDRVSNQPQHF
CDR3 DNA: TGTGCCAGCAGTGACAGGGTTTCAAATCAGCCCCAGCATTTT
J gene: TRBJ1-5
clone size: NA
V gene: TRBV6-5
D gene: TRBD1

CDR3 protein: CASSPAGTGKGPNEQFF
CDR3 DNA: TGTGCCAGCAGTCCCGCGGGGACAGGTAAGGGACCCAATGAGCAGTTCTTC
J gene: TRBJ2-1
clone size: NA
V gene: TRBV27
D gene: TRBD1

CDR3 protein: CASSSSGGRGNQPQHF
CDR3 DNA: TGTGCCAGCAGCTCATCAGGGGGGCGTGGCAATCAGCCCCAGCATTTT
J gene: TRBJ1-5
clone size: once
V gene: TRBV7-2
D gene: TRBD1

CDR3 protein: CASGLADTDTQYF
CDR3 DNA: TGTGCCAGCGGACTAGCGGACACAGATACGCAGTATTTT
J gene: TRBJ2-3
clone size: NA
V gene: TRBV19
D gene: TRBD2

CDR3 protein: CASSLGGVGETQYF
CDR3 DNA: TGCGCCAGCAGCTTGGGGGGAGTGGGGGAGACCCAGTACTTC
J gene: TRBJ2-5
clone size: NA
V gene: TRBV5-1
D gene: NA

CDR3 protein: CASSTNRGREAFF
CDR3 DNA: TGTGCCAGCAGCACAAACAGGGGGCGTGAAGCTTTCTTT
J gene: TRBJ1-1
clone size: NA
V gene: TRBV5-4
D gene: TRBD1

CDR3 protein: CASSQTEPYSNQPQHF
CDR3 DNA: TGTGCCAGCTCGCAGACAGAACCGTATAGCAATCAGCCCCAGCATTTT
J gene: TRBJ1-5
clone size: NA
V gene: TRBV18
D gene: NA

CDR3 protein: CASSDLGQSSYEQYF
CDR3 DNA: TGCGCCAGCAGTGACCTCGGACAGAGCTCCTACGAGCAGTACTTC
J gene: TRBJ2-7
clone size: NA
V gene: TRBV10-2
D gene: NA

CDR3 protein: CASRWTGGTEAFF
CDR3 DNA: TGTGCCAGCAGGTGGACAGGGGGCACTGAAGCTTTCTTT
J gene: TRBJ1-1
clone size: once
V gene: TRBV11-2
D gene: TRBD1

CDR3 protein: CASTTQGPPDTQYF
CDR3 DNA: TGTGCCAGCACCACACAGGGACCCCCAGATACGCAGTATTTT
J gene: TRBJ2-3
clone size: NA
V gene: TRBV2
D gene: NA

CDR3 protein: CASSLDRLAGYNEQFF
CDR3 DNA: TGCGCCAGCAGCTTGGATCGACTAGCGGGATACAATGAGCAGTTCTTC
J gene: TRBJ2-1
clone size: NA
V gene: TRBV5-1
D gene: TRBD2

CDR3 protein: CASSPRQQSNQPQHF
CDR3 DNA: TGTGCCAGTAGTCCCAGACAGCAAAGCAATCAGCCCCAGCATTTT
J gene: TRBJ1-5
clone size: NA
V gene: TRBV19
D gene: NA

CDR3 protein: CASSIGTAYNEQFF
CDR3 DNA: TGTGCCAGCAGCATAGGGACTGCCTACAATGAGCAGTTCTTC
J gene: TRBJ2-1
clone size: NA
V gene: TRBV7-6
D gene: NA

CDR3 protein: CASSRNVQRTDTQYF
CDR3 DNA: TGTGCCAGCAGCCGCAATGTTCAGCGGACAGATACGCAGTATTTT
J gene: TRBJ2-3
clone size: NA
V gene: TRBV11-2
D gene: NA

CDR3 protein: CASSFVVTITDTQYF
CDR3 DNA: TGTGCCAGCAGCTTTGTAGTAACGATCACAGATACGCAGTATTTT
J gene: TRBJ2-3
clone size: NA
V gene: TRBV11-3
D gene: NA

CDR3 protein: CASSLGRDRGTARDTIYF
CDR3 DNA: TGTGCCAGCAGCTTAGGACGAGATCGGGGGACAGCTCGGGACACCATATATTTT
J gene: TRBJ1-3
clone size: NA
V gene: TRBV11-2
D gene: TRBD1

CDR3 protein: CASSLGDRGASPLHF
CDR3 DNA: TGTGCCAGCAGTTTAGGGGACAGGGGCGCTTCACCCCTCCACTTT
J gene: TRBJ1-6
clone size: NA
V gene: TRBV27
D gene: TRBD1

CDR3 protein: CASLLAGGTGELFF
CDR3 DNA: TGCGCCAGCCTATTGGCGGGGGGCACCGGGGAGCTGTTTTTT
J gene: TRBJ2-2
clone size: NA
V gene: TRBV5-1
D gene: TRBD2

CDR3 protein: CASSFESGVETQYF
CDR3 DNA: TGCGCCAGCAGTTTCGAAAGCGGGGTAGAGACCCAGTACTTC
J gene: TRBJ2-5
clone size: NA
V gene: TRBV5-1
D gene: TRBD2

CDR3 protein: CASSLAGTVNSPLHF
CDR3 DNA: TGCGCCAGCAGCTTGGCCGGGACAGTAAATTCACCCCTCCACTTT
J gene: TRBJ1-6
clone size: once
V gene: TRBV5-1
D gene: TRBD1

CDR3 protein: CASSLPTGVTQYF
CDR3 DNA: TGTGCCAGCAGTTTACCGACAGGGGTGACCCAGTACTTC
J gene: TRBJ2-5
clone size: once
V gene: TRBV28
D gene: TRBD1

CDR3 protein: CASSPDRVTDTQYF
CDR3 DNA: TGTGCCAGCAGCCCGGACAGGGTCACAGATACGCAGTATTTT
J gene: TRBJ2-3
clone size: NA
V gene: TRBV7-2
D gene: TRBD1

CDR3 protein: CASSIQGGLAAYEQYF
CDR3 DNA: TGTGCCAGTAGTATACAGGGAGGACTCGCCGCCTACGAGCAGTACTTC
J gene: TRBJ2-7
clone size: NA
V gene: TRBV19
D gene: NA

CDR3 protein: CASSFRYQPNEQYF
CDR3 DNA: TGTGCCAGCAGCTTCAGGTATCAGCCCAACGAGCAGTACTTC
J gene: TRBJ2-7
clone size: NA
V gene: TRBV7-6
D gene: NA

CDR3 protein: CASSKTQGFHEQYF
CDR3 DNA: TGTGCCAGCAGCAAAACACAGGGTTTCCACGAGCAGTACTTC
J gene: TRBJ2-7
clone size: NA
V gene: TRBV11-2
D gene: NA

CDR3 protein: CASSFQRGQPQHF
CDR3 DNA: TGTGCCAGCAGTTTTCAACGGGGACAGCCCCAGCATTTT
J gene: TRBJ1-5
clone size: NA
V gene: TRBV28
D gene: NA

CDR3 protein: CASSLNLPGRLAGGDEQYF
CDR3 DNA: TGCGCCAGCAGCCTCAACCTCCCGGGCCGTTTAGCGGGAGGGGACGAGCAGTACTTC
J gene: TRBJ2-7
clone size: NA
V gene: TRBV5-1
D gene: TRBD2